This T cell receptor (beta chain) originates from a study of spatial heterogeneity in lung cancer. Study-level information: Donation came from over 60 patients with untreated early-stage non-small cell lung cancer. After resection, follow-up PBMC samples were sequenced when available, at a median of roughly two years later. There were consistently more beta-chain sequences detected than alpha-chain sequences. Study-wide results and caveats: Ubiquitous, expanded tumor-derived TCRs were more frequently observed in blood at resection than at follow-up.

TCRdb reprocessed the 5' RACE reads with MiXCR, giving one entry per CDR3 protein. The sample lists about 30,000 distinct CDR3 sequences, 5.5% to 7% seen once, with around 21% in the top ten. At least ten counts were recorded for this clonotype. Its antigen is not identified. The CDR3 is 12 residues long. V was shortened by 3 bases and J by 7 bases, with 7 bases between the two germline ends. Germline V CDR1 and CDR2: LNHDA, SQIVND (reference sequence). The time point was: blood at routine non-recurrence follow-up after resection. Whole RNA from tumor, nontumor lung or frozen PBMC was sequenced unsorted.

The sequence was collected from a male donor with early-stage non-small cell lung cancer. The specimen comprised PBMCs, sampled at follow-up. V gene TRBV19 combines with J gene TRBJ1-5, with D uncertain. CDR3 loop: CASSISTQPQHF. The CDR3 nucleotides read TGTGCCAGTAGTATTTCAACGCAGCCCCAGCATTTT.